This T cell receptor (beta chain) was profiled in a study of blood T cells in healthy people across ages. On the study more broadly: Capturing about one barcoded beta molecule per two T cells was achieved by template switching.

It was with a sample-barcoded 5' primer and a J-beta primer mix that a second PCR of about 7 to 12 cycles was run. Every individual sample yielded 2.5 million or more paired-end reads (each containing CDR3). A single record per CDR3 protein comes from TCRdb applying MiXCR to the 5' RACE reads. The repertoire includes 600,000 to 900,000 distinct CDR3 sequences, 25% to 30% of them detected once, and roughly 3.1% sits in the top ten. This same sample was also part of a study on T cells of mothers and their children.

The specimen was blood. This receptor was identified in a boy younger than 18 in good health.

CDR3: CATRPGRGTQYF. The CDR3 DNA reads as TGTGCCACCAGACCGGGGCGAGGTACGCAGTATTTT. The rearrangement uses TRBV15 and TRBJ2-3; D is possibly TRBD1 or TRBD2 (5 bases each). This CDR3 spans 12 amino acids. CDR1 and CDR2 from the germline V gene are LNHNV and YYDKDF (reference sequence). The V and J ends lost 6 bases and 8 bases respectively, with 12 bases between them.